Shown below are 30 T cell receptor beta chains from a single sample sequenced in a study of cytotoxic CD8 clonotypes in ibrutinib-treated CLL. This table comes from immunoSEQ multiplex PCR, and its TCRdb copy is limited to in-frame clones, with some not included. The sample contains more than 300,000 clones, almost 80% of which appear only once. The source material was PBMCs, sampled before ibrutinib treatment. The receptors here all came from a human donor with chronic lymphocytic leukemia.

The rearrangement joins TRBV4-1 to TRBJ2-7; no clear D gene. This CDR3 is built from 15 residues. CDR1 is MGHRA and CDR2 is YSYEKL in the germline V gene. V was shortened by 0 bases and J by 6 bases, with 15 bases between the two germline ends. CDR3 nucleotide sequence: TGCGCCAGCAGCCAAGATCGCTCTCGAGGTGGCGAGCAGTACTTC. Its translation is CASSQDRSRGGEQYF.

In its sample, this clone was seen a few times. V is TRBV4-1 and J is TRBJ2-7; TRBD1 matches at 9 bases. This CDR3 has 16 amino acids. The germline CDR1 and CDR2 sequences are MGHRA and YSYEKL. V shed 0 bases and J 3 bases; nucleotides not matched to a gene: 6. This CDR3 reads CASSQDYRDRDYEQYF. The CDR3 DNA is TGCGCCAGCAGCCAAGACTACCGGGACAGGGACTACGAGCAGTACTTC.

V gene TRBV29-1 combines with J gene TRBJ2-1, with TRBD2 matching over 11 bases. Unmatched junction bases numbered 9, after V lost 7 bases and J lost 7 bases. This CDR3 has 14 amino acids. CDR1 and CDR2 from the germline V gene are SQVTM and ANQGSEA. The CDR3 nucleotides are TGCAGCGCTACGACTAGCGGGGCTCTTAATGAGCAGTTCTTC. Translation: CSATTSGALNEQFF.

This clone came up a few times. The V and J genes are TRBV9 and TRBJ2-1; D unclear. The CDR3 runs 14 residues. V was shortened by 2 bases and J by 7 bases, with 13 bases between the two germline ends. The V gene's germline CDR1 is SGDLS and CDR2 YYNGEE. The CDR3 loop is CASSVSPGRNEQFF. For the CDR3, the DNA is TGTGCCAGCAGCGTTAGTCCAGGTAGAAATGAGCAGTTCTTC.

CDR3: CASITGPNVLTF. The CDR3 coding sequence is TGTGCCAGCATCACAGGTCCCAACGTCCTGACTTTC. The gene calls are TRBV2 and TRBJ2-6, with TRBD1 as a possible D gene (5 bases). Germline CDR1 reads SNHLY; CDR2 reads FYNNEI. The CDR3 runs 12 residues. Trimming left V 7 bases short and J 8 bases short, with 9 bases between.

The chain recombines TRBV4-1 with TRBJ2-7, with D possibly TRBD1 on 5 matching bases. Per the germline V gene, CDR1 is MGHRA and CDR2 is YSYEKL. The germline V and J ends were trimmed by 7 bases and 0 bases, with 16 bases remaining between them. The CDR3 is 15 amino acids. In DNA, the CDR3 is TGCGCCAGCACCTATGGCGCAGGGCGCTCCTACGAGCAGTACTTC. This gives the protein CASTYGAGRSYEQYF.

On this clone itself: Within the sample, other DNA sequences also encode this same CDR3. The rearrangement uses TRBV9 and TRBJ1-1; perhaps TRBD1 as D (5 bases). Trimming took off 0 bases at V and 0 bases at J, with 9 bases between the two ends. This CDR3 region has 15 residues. The germline V gene encodes CDR1 SGDLS and CDR2 YYNGEE. The CDR3 loop reads CASSVVGGMNTEAFF. The CDR3 coding sequence is TGTGCCAGCAGCGTAGTTGGGGGGATGAACACTGAAGCTTTCTTT.

The count of this clone is one. J is TRBJ2-3 and V is TRBV29-1; the D is unclear. CDR1 SQVTM and CDR2 ANQGSEA come from the germline V gene. This CDR3 comprises 13 residues. V lost 7 bases, J lost 2 bases, and 13 bases lay in between. CDR3 residues: CSAGRGVTDTQYF. CDR3 sequence (DNA): TGCAGCGCCGGCCGTGGGGTCACAGATACGCAGTATTTT.

This clone was recorded once. Other DNA sequences in this specimen translate into the identical CDR3. This chain connects TRBV5-4 to TRBJ1-4; 7 bases fit TRBD1. CDR1 and CDR2 (germline): SGHNT, YYREEE (reference sequence). The ends lost 0 bases at V and 4 bases at J; junction bases unmatched: 0. CDR3 size: 14 residues. The CDR3 sequence: CASSLAGGNEKLFF. CDR3 sequence (DNA): TGTGCCAGCAGCTTGGCAGGGGGTAATGAAAAACTGTTTTTT.

This clone was seen more than once but under ten times. The chain uses TRBV6-1 and TRBJ2-5; D unclear. V lost 2 bases and J 5 bases, leaving 15 bases between the germline ends. Germline V CDR1 and CDR2: MNHNS, SASEGT. The length of the CDR3 is 15 residues. The CDR3 loop is CASSEFLGFLETQYF. Written as DNA, the CDR3 is TGTGCCAGCAGTGAATTTTTAGGGTTTTTGGAGACCCAGTACTTC.

Written as DNA, the CDR3 is TGTGCCAGTAGTATGAACAGGGGGTTCTACGAGCAGTACTTC. Residues: CASSMNRGFYEQYF. The chain has TRBV19 and TRBJ2-7, with TRBD1 identical over 8 bases. V was clipped by 3 bases and J by 3 bases; unmatched bases: 4. There are 14 residues in the CDR3. The germline V gene encodes CDR1 LNHDA and CDR2 SQIVND (reference sequence).

This chain connects TRBV11-2 to TRBJ2-3, with 7 bases fitting TRBD1. Trimming removed 5 bases from V and 1 base from J; junction bases left unmatched: 15. This CDR3 region has 18 residues. Germline V gives CDR1 SGHAT, CDR2 FQNNGV. CDR3 DNA: TGTGCCAGCAGCACAAGCCCCACCCGGACAGGTCGCACAGATACGCAGTATTTT. Amino acid sequence: CASSTSPTRTGRTDTQYF. The full variable domain, rest sourced from reference TRBV11-2 and TRBJ2-3, is EAGVAQSPRYKIIEKRQSVAFWCNPISGHATLYWYQQILGQGPKLLIQFQNNGVVDDSQLPKDRFSAERLKGVDSTLKIQPAKLEDSAVYLCASSTSPTRTGRTDTQYFGPGTRLTVL.

This chain joins TRBV6-1 and TRBJ2-2; TRBD2 matches 9 bases. Germline CDR1 and CDR2: MNHNS and SASEGT. Trimming removed 7 bases from V and 6 bases from J; junction bases left unmatched: 6. The CDR3 sequence is 14 residues long. The CDR3 DNA reads TGTGCCAGCATGTCGGGCGGGAGGGCCGGGGAGCTGTTTTTT. It translates to CASMSGGRAGELFF.

The rearrangement joins TRBV28 to TRBJ1-2, with TRBD1 identical over 7 bases. The CDR3 spans 13 residues. V trimming: 6 bases; J trimming: 4 bases; junction bases outside the gene matches: 5. Looked up from germline, CDR1 is MDHEN and CDR2 is SYDVKM. The CDR3 DNA sequence: TGTGCCAGCAGGGCAGGGGGAGGCTATGGCTACACCTTC. Protein sequence: CASRAGGGYGYTF.

This chain connects TRBV28 to TRBJ2-5; possibly TRBD1 for D (5 bases). Germline CDR1 reads MDHEN; CDR2 reads SYDVKM. The V end was cut by 7 bases, the J end by 1 base, with 7 bases between. The CDR3 is 12 residues long. The CDR3 sequence: CASNDSQETQYF. In DNA, the CDR3 is TGTGCCAGCAACGACAGCCAAGAGACCCAGTACTTC.

CDR3 amino acids: CASSISAGGDQPQHF. The CDR3 nucleotides read TGTGCCAGTAGTATCTCTGCAGGTGGAGATCAGCCCCAGCATTTT. The chain recombines TRBV19 with TRBJ1-5; D is unclear. The CDR3 is made up of 15 amino acids. V was shortened by 3 bases and J by 5 bases, with 14 bases between the two germline ends. The germline gives CDR1 LNHDA, CDR2 SQIVND (reference sequence).

This chain links TRBV9 with TRBJ2-1; 12 positions agree with TRBD2. Germline CDR1 reads SGDLS; CDR2 reads YYNGEE. The CDR3 is made up of 19 amino acids. V dropped 0 bases and J dropped 8; count of bases not matched to a gene: 15. The CDR3 DNA follows: TGTGCCAGCAGCGTAGCGGCAGGACTAGCGGGAATCGTCTTGGATGAGCAGTTCTTC. Translation gives CASSVAAGLAGIVLDEQFF.

V and J are TRBV4-3 and TRBJ2-5; no firm D call. This CDR3 has 18 amino acids. CDR1 LGHNA and CDR2 YSLEER come from the germline V gene. Between the trimmed V and J ends, which lost 4 bases and 1 base, there was a span of 22 bases. The CDR3 sequence is CASSPSAGEINFQETQYF. The DNA for the CDR3 is TGCGCCAGCAGCCCCTCGGCTGGAGAAATTAATTTCCAAGAGACCCAGTACTTC.

This clone appeared once. V usage is TRBV10-3 and J usage is TRBJ2-7; TRBD2 matches at 7 bases. Germline loops: CDR1 ENHRY, CDR2 SYGVKD. This CDR3 comprises 17 residues. The junction had 11 bases not matched to a gene; V was cut back by 1 base and J by 2 bases. CDR3 coding DNA: TGTGCCATCAGTGAGTTGTCTAGCGGCCGGGTCCCCTACGAGCAGTACTTC. Protein product: CAISELSSGRVPYEQYF.

This clone has only one observation. The chain couples TRBV30 to TRBJ1-5; tentative D call: TRBD1 (5 bases). The germline V gene encodes CDR1 GTSNPN and CDR2 SVGIG (reference sequence). CDR3 length: 16 amino acids. Deletions cut 2 bases from V and 5 bases from J, with 19 bases between. Written as DNA, the CDR3 is TGTGCCTGGAGTTCTTTCTTGGGGGGGTCCGATCAGCCCCAGCATTTT. Encoded protein: CAWSSFLGGSDQPQHF.

V gene TRBV30 combines with J gene TRBJ1-1; D is perhaps TRBD1 (6 bases). The CDR3 contains 15 residues. V dropped 0 bases and J dropped 2 bases, with 13 bases sitting between them. Looked up from germline, CDR1 is GTSNPN and CDR2 is SVGIG (reference sequence). CDR3 nucleotides: TGTGCCTGGAGTGTAGGGAGGACAGCTAACACTGAAGCTTTCTTT. Its protein is CAWSVGRTANTEAFF.

The V gene is TRBV6-5, the J gene TRBJ2-5; D is perhaps TRBD1 (5 bases). From germline, CDR1 is MNHEY and CDR2 SVGAGI. This CDR3 region has 13 residues. The V gene lost 9 bases and the J gene lost 2 bases, with 13 bases spanning the gap. In DNA, the CDR3 is TGTGCCAGTGGGGCTGCCATACAAGAGACCCAGTACTTC. As protein: CASGAAIQETQYF.

This chain connects TRBV7-2 to TRBJ2-1; 8 nucleotides match TRBD2. Germline values: CDR1 SGHTA, CDR2 FQGNSA. Losses at the gene ends were 0 bases for V and 8 bases for J; bases not matched to a gene: 6. The CDR3 has 15 amino acids. CDR3 DNA: TGTGCCAGCAGCTTAGCCAGCGGGAGTTCCGATGAGCAGTTCTTC. Translating it yields CASSLASGSSDEQFF.

The chain combines TRBV9 with TRBJ1-1; D unresolved. CDR3 length: 10 residues. Per the germline V gene, CDR1 is SGDLS and CDR2 is YYNGEE. Trimming took off 4 bases at V and 11 bases at J, with 9 bases between the two ends. In nucleotides, the CDR3 is TGTGCCAGCAGCACCCCCCCTGCTTTCTTT. It specifies CASSTPPAFF.

This chain connects TRBV6-1 to TRBJ1-1; D gene ambiguous. The CDR3 sequence is 15 residues long. Germline-derived CDR1 and CDR2 are MNHNS and SASEGT. V lost 8 bases and J lost 0, with 16 bases in between. CDR3 sequence reads: CASSRPLRMNTEAFF. CDR3 sequence (DNA): TGTGCCAGCTCCCGCCCTCTCAGGATGAACACTGAAGCTTTCTTT.

This clone has just a few counts. J is TRBJ2-7 and V is TRBV7-9; D is undetermined. CDR3 length equals 12 residues. V shed 10 bases and J shed 4 bases, with 14 bases lying between them. Germline CDR1 is SEHNR and CDR2 is FQNEAQ (reference sequence). DNA of the CDR3: TGTGCCACCGCGACCGTCCCGTACGAGCAGTACTTC. The encoded protein is CATATVPYEQYF.

This clone was detected once. The gene calls are TRBV28 and TRBJ1-5; D perhaps matches TRBD1 (6 bases). The CDR3 has 13 residues. Trimming shortened V by 5 bases and J by 3 bases, and 8 bases separated the two germline ends. The V gene's germline CDR1 is MDHEN and CDR2 SYDVKM. CDR3 bases: TGTGCCAGCAGTCGACAGGTCAATCAGCCCCAGCATTTT. Translation: CASSRQVNQPQHF. Filled out from reference TRBV28 and TRBJ1-5, the complete variable domain reads DVKVTQSSRYLVKRTGEKVFLECVQDMDHENMFWYRQDPGLGLRLIYFSYDVKMKEKGDIPEGYSVSREKKERFSLILESASTNQTSMYLCASSRQVNQPQHFGDGTRLSIL.

This chain connects TRBV4-3 to TRBJ2-5, with D perhaps matching TRBD2 (6 bases). This CDR3 contains 17 residues. Germline V gene sequence: CDR1 LGHNA, CDR2 YSLEER. V lost 0 bases and J 1 base, leaving 15 bases between the germline ends. The CDR3 reads CASSQDPPGGPQETQYF. The CDR3 DNA reads TGCGCCAGCAGCCAAGATCCCCCCGGGGGACCCCAAGAGACCCAGTACTTC.

V gene TRBV6-6 combines with J gene TRBJ1-1; D remains unclear. CDR3 length: 15 residues. V was clipped by 3 bases and J by 1 base, with 12 bases between them. The germline CDR1 and CDR2 sequences are MNHNY and SVGAGI (reference sequence). The CDR3 coding sequence is TGTGCCAGCAGTTATTCTTCAGCAACGAACACTGAAGCTTTCTTT. Protein: CASSYSSATNTEAFF.

V and J are TRBV6-6 and TRBJ2-3; tentatively, D is TRBD1 (6 bases). CDR3 length equals 16 residues. Trimming took off 6 bases at V and 6 bases at J, with 22 bases between the two ends. The V gene's germline CDR1 is MNHNY and CDR2 SVGAGI (reference sequence). In DNA, the CDR3 is TGTGCCAGCAGCCCTATAGACAGGATCACGTTTGATACGCAGTATTTT. Encoded protein: CASSPIDRITFDTQYF.